This T cell receptor (beta chain) is from a study of cytomegalovirus exposure and HLA in healthy donors. The wider study: Previous work identified roughly 120 million unique TCR beta sequences from roughly 180 million T cells. For the approximately 410 genotyped donors, more than 80% fell within the Caucasian-associated ancestry cluster.

The germline gives CDR1 SGHRS, CDR2 YFSETQ. The ends lost 1 base at V and 4 bases at J; junction bases unmatched: 0. CDR3 length equals 14 residues. PCR employed 60 Vbeta and 13 Jbeta primers. Profiling relied on immunoSEQ multiplex PCR, and the TCRdb table lists in-frame clones only, not all of them. Among 85,000 to 90,000 clones, roughly 80% were seen once, and the ten largest hold over 9.5%. Broader study findings: With later analysis, a missense DCLRE1C variant became linked to TCR beta V- and J-gene trimming. Donors belonging to an Asian-associated ancestry cluster reportedly showed fewer N-insertions in productive TCRs than the roughly 670-donor mean, according to what a later analysis found.

Note on this clone: The antigen is unknown.

Input material: PBMCs. This receptor was identified in a young man in good health and CMV-seropositive. The chain joins TRBV5-1 to TRBJ2-7; 12 nucleotides match TRBD2. CDR3 protein: CASSLTSGGYEQYF. CDR3 nucleotides: TGCGCCAGCAGCTTGACTAGCGGGGGGTACGAGCAGTACTTC. Filled out from reference TRBV5-1 and TRBJ2-7, the complete variable domain reads KAGVTQTPRYLIKTRGQQVTLSCSPISGHRSVSWYQQTPGQGLQFLFEYFSETQRNKGNFPGRFSGRQFSNSRSEMNVSTLELGDSALYLCASSLTSGGYEQYFGPGTRLTVT.